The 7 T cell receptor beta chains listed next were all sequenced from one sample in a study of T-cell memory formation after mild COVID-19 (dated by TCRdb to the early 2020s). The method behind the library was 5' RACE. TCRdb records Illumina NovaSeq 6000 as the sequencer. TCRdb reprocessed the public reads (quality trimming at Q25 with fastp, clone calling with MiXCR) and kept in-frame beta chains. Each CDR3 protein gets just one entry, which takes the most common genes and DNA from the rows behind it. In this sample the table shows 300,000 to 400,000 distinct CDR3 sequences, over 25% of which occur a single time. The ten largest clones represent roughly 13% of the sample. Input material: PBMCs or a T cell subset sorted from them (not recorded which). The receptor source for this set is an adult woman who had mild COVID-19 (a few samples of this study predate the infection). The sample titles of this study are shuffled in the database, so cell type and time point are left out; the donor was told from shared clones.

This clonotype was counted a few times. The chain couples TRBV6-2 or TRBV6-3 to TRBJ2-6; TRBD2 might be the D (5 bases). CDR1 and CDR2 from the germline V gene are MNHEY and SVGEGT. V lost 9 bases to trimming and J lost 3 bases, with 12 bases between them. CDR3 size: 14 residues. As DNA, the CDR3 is TGTGCCAGTTGGTCCGGAGGTGGGGCCAACGTCCTGACTTTC. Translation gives CASWSGGGANVLTF.

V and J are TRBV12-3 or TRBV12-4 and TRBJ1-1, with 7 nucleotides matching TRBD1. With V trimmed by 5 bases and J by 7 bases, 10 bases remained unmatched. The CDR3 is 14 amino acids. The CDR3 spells CASSPQEGAIEAFF. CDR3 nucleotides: TGTGCCAGCAGTCCCCAGGAGGGGGCAATTGAAGCTTTCTTT.

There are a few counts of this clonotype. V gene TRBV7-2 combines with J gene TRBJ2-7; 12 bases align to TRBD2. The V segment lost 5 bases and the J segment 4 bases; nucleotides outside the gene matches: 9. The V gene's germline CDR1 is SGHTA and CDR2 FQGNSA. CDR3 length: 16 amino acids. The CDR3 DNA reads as TGTGCCAGCAGCCCGACCTGGACTAGCGGGAAGTACGAGCAGTACTTC. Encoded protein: CASSPTWTSGKYEQYF.

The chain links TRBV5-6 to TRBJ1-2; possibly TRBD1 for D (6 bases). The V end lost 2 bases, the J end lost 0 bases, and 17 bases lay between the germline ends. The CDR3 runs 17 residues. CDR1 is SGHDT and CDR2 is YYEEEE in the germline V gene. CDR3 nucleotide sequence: TGTGCCAGCAGCTTCCAATTAGGGACAACTACTAACTATGGCTACACCTTC. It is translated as CASSFQLGTTTNYGYTF.

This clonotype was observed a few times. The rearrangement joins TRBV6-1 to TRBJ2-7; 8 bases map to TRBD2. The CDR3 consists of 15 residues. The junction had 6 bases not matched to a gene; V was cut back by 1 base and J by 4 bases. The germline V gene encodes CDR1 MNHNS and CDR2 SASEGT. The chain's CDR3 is CASSEGAGTRYEQYF. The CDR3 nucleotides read TGTGCCAGCAGTGAAGGGGCAGGGACTAGGTACGAGCAGTACTTC.

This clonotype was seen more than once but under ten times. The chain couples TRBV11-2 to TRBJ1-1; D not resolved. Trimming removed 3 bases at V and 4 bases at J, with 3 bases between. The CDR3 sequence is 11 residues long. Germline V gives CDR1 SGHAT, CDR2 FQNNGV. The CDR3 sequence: CASSFSTEAFF. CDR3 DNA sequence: TGTGCCAGCAGCTTTAGCACTGAAGCTTTCTTT.

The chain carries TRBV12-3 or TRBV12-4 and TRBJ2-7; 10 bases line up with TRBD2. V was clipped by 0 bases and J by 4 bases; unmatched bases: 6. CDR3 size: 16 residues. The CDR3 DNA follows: TGTGCCAGCAGTTTAGCGGCAACTAGCGGGGTATACGAGCAGTACTTC. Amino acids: CASSLAATSGVYEQYF.